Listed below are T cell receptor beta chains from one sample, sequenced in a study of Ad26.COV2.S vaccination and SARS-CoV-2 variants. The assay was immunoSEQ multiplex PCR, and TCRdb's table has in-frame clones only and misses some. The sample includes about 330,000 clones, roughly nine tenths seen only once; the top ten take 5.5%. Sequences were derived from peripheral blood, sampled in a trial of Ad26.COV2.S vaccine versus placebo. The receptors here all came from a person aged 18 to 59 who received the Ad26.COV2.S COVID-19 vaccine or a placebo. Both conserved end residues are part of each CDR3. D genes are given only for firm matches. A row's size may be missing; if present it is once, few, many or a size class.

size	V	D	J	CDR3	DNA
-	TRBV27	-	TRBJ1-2	CASSPYGGRYGYTF	TGTGCCAGCAGTCCATACGGGGGACGATATGGCTACACCTTC
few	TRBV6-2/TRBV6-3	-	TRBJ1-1	CASSGLQNTEAFF	TGTGCCAGCAGCGGACTGCAAAACACTGAAGCTTTCTTT
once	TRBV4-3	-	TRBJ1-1	CASSQDGTDDAEAFF	TGCGCCAGCAGCCAAGATGGAACGGACGACGCTGAAGCTTTCTTT
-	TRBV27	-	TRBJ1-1	CASSLGVEVRGTEAFF	TGTGCCAGCAGTTTAGGGGTAGAGGTTCGGGGGACTGAAGCTTTCTTT
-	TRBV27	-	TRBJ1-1	CASSLNGGPNTEAFF	TGTGCCAGCAGTTTAAACGGTGGCCCGAACACTGAAGCTTTCTTT
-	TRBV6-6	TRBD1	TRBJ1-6	CASSPDRQGPYNSPLHF	TGTGCCAGCAGTCCGGATCGACAGGGTCCCTATAATTCACCCCTCCACTTT
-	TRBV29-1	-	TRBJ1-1	CSVETEFLNTEAFF	TGCAGCGTTGAAACAGAGTTCCTTAACACTGAAGCTTTCTTT
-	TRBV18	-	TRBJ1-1	CASSPRRGEAFF	TGTGCCAGCTCACCAAGGAGGGGTGAAGCTTTCTTT
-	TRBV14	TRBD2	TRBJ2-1	CASSQDLLAGVEQFF	TGTGCCAGCAGCCAAGATCTTCTGGCGGGAGTTGAGCAGTTCTTC
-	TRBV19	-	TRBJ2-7	CASTGREGYEQYF	TGTGCCAGTACAGGCAGGGAAGGCTACGAGCAGTACTTC
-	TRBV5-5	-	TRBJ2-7	CASSLAGTKNYEQYF	TGTGCCAGCAGCTTGGCGGGGACGAAGAACTACGAGCAGTACTTC
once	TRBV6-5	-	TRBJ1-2	CASTSGTGANYGYTF	TGTGCCAGCACCTCGGGCACAGGAGCTAACTATGGCTACACCTTC
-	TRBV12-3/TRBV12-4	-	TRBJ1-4	CASSLDGAEKLFF	TGTGCCAGCAGTTTGGATGGAGCTGAAAAACTGTTTTTT
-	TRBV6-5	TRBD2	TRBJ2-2	CASSPGLGPTGELFF	TGTGCCAGCAGTCCCGGACTAGGGCCCACCGGGGAGCTGTTTTTT
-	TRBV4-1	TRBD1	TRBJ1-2	CASSQALTGDGSNYGYTF	TGCGCCAGCAGCCAAGCTTTGACAGGGGATGGGTCGAACTATGGCTACACCTTC
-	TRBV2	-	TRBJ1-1	CASRRAGVSGTEAFF	TGTGCCAGCAGAAGGGCGGGTGTGTCGGGCACTGAAGCTTTCTTT
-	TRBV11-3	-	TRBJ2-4	CASSSVAKNIQYF	TGTGCCAGCAGCTCGGTAGCCAAAAACATTCAGTACTTC
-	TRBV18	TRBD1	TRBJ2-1	CASSLLGDRPLNEQFF	TGTGCCAGCTCACTCCTGGGGGACAGGCCTCTCAATGAGCAGTTCTTC
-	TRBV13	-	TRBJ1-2	CASRLDDIFQAGPGGYTF	TGTGCCAGCAGACTCGATGACATATTTCAGGCGGGGCCTGGTGGCTACACCTTC
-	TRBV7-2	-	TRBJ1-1	CASSPRRSVSEAFF	TGTGCCAGCAGCCCGAGGAGAAGCGTAAGTGAAGCTTTCTTT
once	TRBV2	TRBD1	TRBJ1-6	CASTQTGVYNSPLHF	TGTGCCAGCACTCAAACAGGGGTCTATAATTCACCCCTCCACTTT
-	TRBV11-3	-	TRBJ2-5	CASTLGRGRETQYF	TGTGCCAGCACCTTGGGGAGGGGGCGGGAGACCCAGTACTTC
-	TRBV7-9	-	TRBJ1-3	CASSSGSGNTIYF	TGTGCCAGCAGCTCGGGCTCTGGAAACACCATATATTTT
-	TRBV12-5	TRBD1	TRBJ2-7	CASGLGTEPYEQYF	TGTGCTAGTGGTCTCGGGACAGAACCCTACGAGCAGTACTTC
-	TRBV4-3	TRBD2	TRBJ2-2	CASSRGLAGGESGELFF	TGCGCCAGCAGCCGAGGGCTAGCGGGGGGCGAGTCCGGGGAGCTGTTTTTT
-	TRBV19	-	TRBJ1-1	CASRHLSRVYTEAFF	TGTGCCAGTAGACACCTCTCCAGGGTTTACACTGAAGCTTTCTTT
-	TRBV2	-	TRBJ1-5	CASRGGLENQPQHF	TGTGCCAGCAGAGGCGGGTTGGAAAATCAGCCCCAGCATTTT
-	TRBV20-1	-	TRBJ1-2	CSASNREYGYTF	TGCAGTGCTAGTAACAGAGAGTATGGCTACACCTTC
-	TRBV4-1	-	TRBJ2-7	CASSQGLPIRAYEQYF	TGCGCCAGCAGCCAAGGCCTTCCGATCCGGGCCTACGAGCAGTACTTC
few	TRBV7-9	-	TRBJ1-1	CASSLGLRDWNTEAFF	TGTGCCAGCAGCTTAGGTTTAAGGGACTGGAACACTGAAGCTTTCTTT
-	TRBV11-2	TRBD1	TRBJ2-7	CASSLEGTGASYEQYF	TGTGCCAGCAGCTTAGAAGGAACAGGGGCTTCCTACGAGCAGTACTTC
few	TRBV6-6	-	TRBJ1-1	CASSLGGGNTEAFF	TGTGCCAGCAGCCTCGGAGGGGGGAACACTGAAGCTTTCTTT
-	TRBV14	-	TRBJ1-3	CASSQDLGRISGNTIYF	TGTGCCAGCAGCCAAGACCTAGGACGGATCTCTGGAAACACCATATATTTT
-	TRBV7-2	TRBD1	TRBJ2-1	CASSTDRGRNNEQFF	TGTGCCAGCAGCACAGACAGGGGGCGGAACAATGAGCAGTTCTTC
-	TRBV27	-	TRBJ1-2	CASRRGVEGYTF	TGTGCCAGCAGGCGAGGGGTTGAGGGCTACACCTTC
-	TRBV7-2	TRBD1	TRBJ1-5	CASSFWTGGKPQHF	TGTGCCAGCAGCTTTTGGACAGGGGGGAAGCCCCAGCATTTT
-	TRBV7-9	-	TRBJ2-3	CASSLDGGVGTDTQYF	TGTGCCAGCAGCTTAGATGGGGGTGTGGGCACAGATACGCAGTATTTT
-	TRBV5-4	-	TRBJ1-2	CASSLRGGAQVGGYTF	TGTGCCAGCAGCTTGAGAGGAGGGGCCCAAGTTGGGGGCTACACCTTC
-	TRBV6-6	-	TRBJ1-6	CASSRDRTAIYNSPLHF	TGTGCCAGCAGTCGGGACCGGACGGCAATATATAATTCACCCCTCCACTTT